This TCR beta chain derives from a study of cytomegalovirus exposure and HLA in healthy donors. This clone was observed a single time. Its antigen is not identified. These donors counted as nominally healthy when sampled, but unrecorded immune exposures were likely. Study-level results: Association of a missense DCLRE1C variant with TCR beta V- and J-gene trimming was reported in a later analysis. TCR beta V segments were, for the most part, productive about 87% or about 30% of the time in an earlier analysis. Only CMV serostatus was available as immune exposure information.

The PCR employed 60 Vbeta primers together with 13 Jbeta primers. Profiled with immunoSEQ multiplex PCR; TCRdb holds only in-frame clones, not every one. The table shows 130,000 or so clones, with roughly 73% occurring only once. The origin of this receptor is a female donor in good health and CMV-seronegative. The source material was PBMCs.

This CDR3 is CASSQERWSEAFF. The CDR3 DNA is TGTGCCAGCAGCCAAGAGAGGTGGAGTGAAGCTTTCTTT. J is TRBJ1-1 and V is TRBV14; D is unclear. Germline V gives CDR1 SGHDN, CDR2 FVKESK. The CDR3 sequence is 13 residues long. Deletions cut 0 bases from V and 7 bases from J, with 9 bases between. Together with reference TRBV14 and TRBJ1-1, the CDR3 gives the full variable domain: EAGVTQFPSHSVIEKGQTVTLRCDPISGHDNLYWYRRVMGKEIKFLLHFVKESKQDESGMPNNRFLAERTGGTYSTLKVQPAELEDSGVYFCASSQERWSEAFFGQGTRLTVV.